These 17 T cell receptor beta chains share one sample of origin, sequenced in a study of response to subunit inactivated influenza vaccine. TCRdb itself ran the RT-PCR reads through MiXCR, one entry per CDR3 protein. The sample yields 150,000 to 200,000 distinct CDR3 sequences, 11% seen once. Here the sequenced sample was non-naive T cells sorted from PBMCs, taken roughly 47 days after vaccination. These receptors came from a man over 45 who received an inactivated influenza vaccine.

This clonotype was detected only once. This chain uses TRBV4-3 with TRBJ2-7; D is uncertain. The CDR3 contains 16 residues. The germline V and J ends were trimmed by 2 bases and 0 bases, with 14 bases remaining between them. Germline lookup yields CDR1 LGHNA and CDR2 YSLEER. The DNA of the CDR3 is TGCGCCAGCAGCCAATATAAGGTGGCCGACTCCTACGAGCAGTACTTC. This encodes CASSQYKVADSYEQYF.

V and J are TRBV5-1 and TRBJ1-2; 8 bases fit TRBD1. The CDR3 length is 19 residues. J lost 0 bases, V lost 4 bases, and 17 bases had no gene match. Looked up from germline, CDR1 is SGHRS and CDR2 is YFSETQ. CDR3 DNA: TGCGCCAGCAGCGGAGGACCGGGACAGGCAACCCTAACTAACTATGGCTACACCTTC. It is translated as CASSGGPGQATLTNYGYTF.

The J gene is TRBJ2-1, the V gene TRBV4-1, with D possibly matching TRBD2 (6 bases). This CDR3 has 17 residues. V lost 1 base to trimming and J lost 0 bases, with 13 bases between them. Germline CDR1 reads MGHRA; CDR2 reads YSYEKL. CDR3 amino acids: CASSQVTAGLSYNEQFF. The CDR3 DNA is TGCGCCAGCAGCCAAGTAACGGCGGGACTCTCCTACAATGAGCAGTTCTTC.

This clonotype was recorded a few times. This chain links TRBV5-4 with TRBJ2-2; D is tentatively TRBD1 or TRBD2 (5 bases each). In germline, CDR1 is SGHNT, CDR2 YYREEE (reference sequence). The CDR3 has 15 amino acids. Trimming stripped 1 base from V and 5 bases from J, with 12 bases between. The chain's CDR3 is CASSLRGAKTGELFF. The CDR3 region has the DNA TGTGCCAGCAGCTTGCGAGGGGCAAAGACCGGGGAGCTGTTTTTT. The full variable domain, in which reference TRBV5-4 and TRBJ2-2 provide the parts outside the CDR3, is ETGVTQSPTHLIKTRGQQVTLRCSSQSGHNTVSWYQQALGQGPQFIFQYYREEENGRGNFPPRFSGLQFPNYSSELNVNALELDDSALYLCASSLRGAKTGELFFGEGSRLTVL.

In this sample, this clonotype turned up a few times. The CDR3 here is CSARVMGGGEETQYF. The DNA of the CDR3 is TGCAGTGCTAGAGTGATGGGTGGCGGGGAAGAGACCCAGTACTTC. V usage is TRBV20-1 and J usage is TRBJ2-5; weak D call: TRBD2 (6 bases). The germline V gene encodes CDR1 DFQATT and CDR2 SNEGSKA (reference sequence). The V end lost 1 base, the J end lost 3 bases, and 15 bases lay between the germline ends. The length of the CDR3 is 15 residues.

This clonotype came up many times. The CDR3, as DNA: TGTGCCAGCAGCCGCTGGAGGGCGAGTGAGCAGTTCTTC. It translates to CASSRWRASEQFF. The V call is TRBV12-3 or TRBV12-4, the J call TRBJ2-1; a possible D gene is TRBD2 (6 bases). The CDR3 sequence is 13 residues long. V was clipped by 6 bases and J by 9 bases, with 15 bases between them.

The J gene is TRBJ2-1, the V gene TRBV20-1, with 8 bases aligning to TRBD1. J was trimmed by 6 bases and V by 3 bases; bases with no gene match: 4. In germline, CDR1 is DFQATT, CDR2 SNEGSKA (reference sequence). There are 13 residues in the CDR3. The CDR3: CSASDRGINEQFF. The CDR3 DNA is TGCAGTGCTAGCGACAGGGGAATCAATGAGCAGTTCTTC.

This clonotype was picked up a small number of times. V and J are TRBV20-1 and TRBJ2-3; either TRBD1 or TRBD2 may fit D (7 bases each). V was clipped by 6 bases and J by 2 bases, with 12 bases between them. The CDR3 runs 13 residues. Looked up from germline, CDR1 is DFQATT and CDR2 is SNEGSKA (reference sequence). CDR3 DNA: TGCAGTGCCCAGGGGGGGAACACAGATACGCAGTATTTT. Protein sequence: CSAQGGNTDTQYF.

This clonotype was recorded many times. The genes are TRBV29-1 and TRBJ2-1, with D possibly being TRBD1 (5 bases). V shed 0 bases and J shed 8 bases, with 20 bases lying between them. The CDR3 totals 16 residues. Germline V gene sequence: CDR1 SQVTM, CDR2 ANQGSEA. For the CDR3, the DNA is TGCAGCGTTGAAGAGGGTGCGGCAGGGTCTATAGATGAGCAGTTCTTC. It translates to CSVEEGAAGSIDEQFF.

This clonotype has at least ten counts. The chain combines TRBV6-5 with TRBJ2-3; the D gene is possibly TRBD1 (5 bases). Germline V gives CDR1 MNHEY, CDR2 SVGAGI. Trimming stripped 0 bases from V and 0 bases from J, with 13 bases between. CDR3 length: 17 residues. The CDR3 bases are TGTGCCAGCAGTTACTCGATCGGTTCAGGGAGCACAGATACGCAGTATTTT. It is translated as CASSYSIGSGSTDTQYF.

This clonotype was recorded many times. The chain employs TRBV2 and TRBJ2-1, with TRBD2 as a possible D gene (5 bases). The CDR3 is 11 residues long. Trimming cost V 4 bases and J 7 bases, with 5 bases left between them. Looked up from germline, CDR1 is SNHLY and CDR2 is FYNNEI. The CDR3 protein is CASSGLNEQFF. The CDR3 DNA reads TGTGCCAGCAGTGGACTAAATGAGCAGTTCTTC.

This clonotype was counted a few times. The chain joins TRBV7-2 to TRBJ1-3, with TRBD1 matching 11 bases. J gave up 4 bases and V 3 bases, and 2 bases lay outside the gene matches. Germline CDR1 and CDR2: SGHTA and FQGNSA. This CDR3 has 15 amino acids. The CDR3 coding sequence is TGTGCCAGCAGCTTGGACAGGGGGCTAGGAAACACCATATATTTT. It encodes CASSLDRGLGNTIYF.

This clonotype was picked up many times. The V gene is TRBV24-1, the J gene TRBJ2-2, with D perhaps being TRBD1 or TRBD2 (5 bases each). CDR1 is KGHDR, CDR2 SFDVKD, per germline. The CDR3 consists of 16 residues. V lost 1 base and J lost 0, with 8 bases in between. The CDR3 DNA reads as TGTGCCACCAGTGATTTCGGGGCCGCGAACACCGGGGAGCTGTTTTTT. Protein: CATSDFGAANTGELFF.

This clonotype has just a few counts. The chain employs TRBV15 and TRBJ1-4; D gene unclear. Germline V lookup: CDR1 LNHNV, CDR2 YYDKDF (reference sequence). Trimming shortened V by 0 bases and J by 3 bases, and 11 bases separated the two germline ends. This CDR3 is 16 amino acids long. CDR3 region: CATSRDRVGPNEKLFF. The CDR3 region has the DNA TGTGCCACCAGCAGAGATCGAGTCGGACCTAATGAAAAACTGTTTTTT.

This clonotype was recorded at least ten times. The chain recombines TRBV2 with TRBJ1-3; weak D call: TRBD1 (6 bases). The CDR3 has 13 residues. CDR1 and CDR2 from the germline V gene are SNHLY and FYNNEI. V lost 4 bases to trimming and J lost 2 bases, with 6 bases between them. The DNA of the CDR3 is TGTGCCAGCAGTGCAGGGGCTGGAAACACCATATATTTT. This codes for CASSAGAGNTIYF. Variable domain in full (rest from reference TRBV2 and TRBJ1-3): EPEVTQTPSHQVTQMGQEVILRCVPISNHLYFYWYRQILGQKVEFLVSFYNNEISEKSEIFDDQFSVERPDGSNFTLKIRSTKLEDSAMYFCASSAGAGNTIYFGEGSWLTVV.

This clonotype was seen a handful of times. The chain recombines TRBV4-2 with TRBJ2-3; D is undetermined. V was shortened by 5 bases and J by 2 bases, with 8 bases between the two germline ends. This CDR3 comprises 13 residues. The germline V gene has CDR1 LGHNA and CDR2 YNFKEQ. CDR3 amino acids: CASSIHATDTQYF. The CDR3 DNA follows: TGTGCCAGCAGCATCCACGCCACAGATACGCAGTATTTT.

The chain carries TRBV4-1 and TRBJ1-3; D call uncertain. This CDR3 contains 13 residues. Germline V gives CDR1 MGHRA, CDR2 YSYEKL. Trimming stripped 6 bases from V and 0 bases from J, with 6 bases between. The CDR3 sequence: CASRAISGNTIYF. CDR3 in DNA: TGCGCCAGCAGGGCCATCTCTGGAAACACCATATATTTT.